These T cell receptor beta chains were read from a single sample in a study of shared clonotypes between healthy human individuals. Some clones are missing from TCRdb's copy, which holds only in-frame ones; the method was immunoSEQ multiplex PCR. The repertoire consists of some 500,000 clones, with around 96% occurring once and the leading ten covering about 0.068%. Specimen: naive CD4+ T cells sorted from blood. Receptors were obtained from a woman aged 25 to 39 in good health. CDR3s include the opening cysteine and the closing phenylalanine or tryptophan. The order of the fields is J gene, D gene, clone size, V gene, CDR3 length, CDR3 DNA, CDR3 protein. A D gene is named only where the DNA matches it firmly. The size of a clone is reported for some rows only, either as once, few or many, or as a class for expanded clones.

>TRBJ2-7|.|.|TRBV7-8|13
TGTGCCAGCAGCTCCGGGCCTCGATACGAGCAGTACTTC
CASSSGPRYEQYF
>TRBJ2-7|.|.|TRBV10-2|14
TGCGCCAGCAGTGGGCAGGGCTGGACCTACGAGCAGTACTTC
CASSGQGWTYEQYF
>TRBJ2-5|.|once|TRBV19|15
TGTGCCAGTAGTATAAGCCGGGGTACCAAAGAGACCCAGTACTTC
CASSISRGTKETQYF
>TRBJ2-7|TRBD2|.|TRBV27|16
TGTGCCAGCAGCCCCCAGGTTAGCGGGATCATATACGAGCAGTACTTC
CASSPQVSGIIYEQYF
>TRBJ2-3|.|once|TRBV7-2|15
TGTGCCAGCAGCCCTTCGCGGGCGAAGCGGGATACGCAGTATTTT
CASSPSRAKRDTQYF
>TRBJ2-3|.|.|TRBV5-1|14
TGCGCCAGCAGCCTGGACGTTAGCACAGATACGCAGTATTTT
CASSLDVSTDTQYF
>TRBJ2-3|TRBD2|.|TRBV10-3|15
TGTGCCATCAGTACTAGCGGGACTAGCACAGATACGCAGTATTTT
CAISTSGTSTDTQYF
>TRBJ1-1|.|.|TRBV19|12
TGTGCCAGTAGTATTCGGAACACTGAAGCTTTCTTT
CASSIRNTEAFF
>TRBJ2-7|.|.|TRBV11-2|13
TGTGCCAGCAGCTTAGATCGGGTCTACGAGCAGTACTTC
CASSLDRVYEQYF
>TRBJ2-3|.|.|TRBV5-4|15
TGTGCCAGCAGCTTGGTGGGACACGCCACAGATACGCAGTATTTT
CASSLVGHATDTQYF
>TRBJ2-5|TRBD2|.|TRBV7-7|15
TGTGCCAGCAGCCTTAGACTAGCGGGCCAAGAGACCCAGTACTTC
CASSLRLAGQETQYF
>TRBJ2-2|TRBD2|.|TRBV5-5|17
TGTGCCAGCAGCTTGGCTAGCGGGAGAACGAAGGCCGGGGAGCTGTTTTTT
CASSLASGRTKAGELFF
>TRBJ2-7|TRBD2|once|TRBV6-1|14
TGTGCCAGCAGTGTTGGGCTAGCGGGAGTCGAGCAGTACTTC
CASSVGLAGVEQYF
>TRBJ2-5|.|.|TRBV2|14
TGTGCCAGCAGTGATCGGGTTTTACAAGAGACCCAGTACTTC
CASSDRVLQETQYF
>TRBJ2-7|TRBD2|.|TRBV7-3|15
TGTGCCAGCAGCAGACGGGCGGGAGGGCTTAACGAGCAGTACTTC
CASSRRAGGLNEQYF
>TRBJ1-5|TRBD1|.|TRBV19|13
TGTGCCAGCAAAAGACAGGGAAGTCAGCCCCAGCATTTT
CASKRQGSQPQHF
>TRBJ2-7|TRBD1|.|TRBV28|15
TGTGCCAGCAGTCCCCCGGGACAGGGGGTCTACGAGCAGTACTTC
CASSPPGQGVYEQYF
>TRBJ2-7|TRBD2|.|TRBV7-2|16
TGTGCCAGCAGCACCCGACTAGCGGGGAGTGCGGACGAGCAGTACTTC
CASSTRLAGSADEQYF
>TRBJ2-7|.|.|TRBV18|14
TGTGCCAGCTCACACGACACAAGACCTGGCGAGCAGTACTTC
CASSHDTRPGEQYF
>TRBJ2-7|.|.|TRBV7-2|15
TGTGCCAGCAGTTTCGGGCCGGGAAGGGTTCGAGAGCAGTACTTC
CASSFGPGRVREQYF
>TRBJ2-7|.|.|TRBV5-4|15
TGTGCCAGCAGCTTGTTCGTTCAGAGCTCCTACGAGCAGTACTTC
CASSLFVQSSYEQYF
>TRBJ2-3|TRBD2|.|TRBV19|14
TGTGCCACTGGGACTAGAAAGAGAGCAGATACGCAGTATTTT
CATGTRKRADTQYF
>TRBJ2-7|.|once|TRBV19|16
TGTGCCAGTAGTCCAGGGCCGTCGGGACCTTACTACGAGCAGTACTTC
CASSPGPSGPYYEQYF
>TRBJ2-7|.|.|TRBV5-6|14
TGTGCCAGCAGCTCCTTACAGGGATCCTACGAGCAGTACTTC
CASSSLQGSYEQYF
>TRBJ1-5|.|.|TRBV18|16
TGTGCCAGCTCCCTGCGAACAGGGAGGAGCAATCAGCCCCAGCATTTT
CASSLRTGRSNQPQHF
>TRBJ2-2|.|.|TRBV19|13
TGTGCCAGTAGTGGGCCAGCGGTTGGGGAGCTGTTTTTT
CASSGPAVGELFF
>TRBJ1-4|.|.|TRBV7-2|17
TGTGCCAGCAGCTCTCTGGGCGGTTTCCTCACTAATGAAAAACTGTTTTTT
CASSSLGGFLTNEKLFF
>TRBJ1-4|.|.|TRBV5-1|16
TGCGCCAGCAGCCCACCGGTCGGGACGAGCGATGAAAAACTGTTTTTT
CASSPPVGTSDEKLFF
>TRBJ2-6|.|.|TRBV19|17
TGTGCCAGTAGTGCCTGGGGTGGCGTTTTTGGGGCCAACGTCCTGACTTTC
CASSAWGGVFGANVLTF
>TRBJ1-2|TRBD1|.|TRBV19|15
TGTGCCAGTAGTGTTACGCGATCAGGGGGCTATGGCTACACCTTC
CASSVTRSGGYGYTF
>TRBJ1-4|.|.|TRBV19|13
TGTGCCAGCCGTCAGGGGAAAAGCGAAAAACTGTTTTTT
CASRQGKSEKLFF
>TRBJ1-4|TRBD1|.|TRBV23-1|18
TGCGCCAGCAGTCAATCGGCGGGCACACAGGGGGCCTATGAAAAACTGTTTTTT
CASSQSAGTQGAYEKLFF
>TRBJ1-3|.|.|TRBV11-2|13
TGTGCCAGCAGCTCTCGGACTGGAAACACCATATATTTT
CASSSRTGNTIYF
>TRBJ1-5|.|.|TRBV28|15
TGTGCCAGCAGTTCCGACGAGTATAGCAATCAGCCCCAGCATTTT
CASSSDEYSNQPQHF
>TRBJ2-5|.|.|TRBV11-1|13
TGTGCCAGCAGCTTAGGAGGGTTTGAGACCCAGTACTTC
CASSLGGFETQYF
>TRBJ1-5|.|once|TRBV28|12
TGTGCCAGCAGTTCCCCCCCCCAGCCCCAGCATTTT
CASSSPPQPQHF
>TRBJ1-2|.|.|TRBV5-1|15
TGCGCCAGCAGCTTGATAGCTTCGGGGAACTATGGCTACACCTTC
CASSLIASGNYGYTF
>TRBJ2-7|.|.|TRBV6-1|14
TGTGCCAGCAGACAGATGACAGCCACCTACGAGCAGTACTTC
CASRQMTATYEQYF
>TRBJ2-1|TRBD2|.|TRBV18|18
TGTGCCAGCTCACCAGCCGGACTAGCGGGAGGGTCTGTGCATGAGCAGTTCTTC
CASSPAGLAGGSVHEQFF
>TRBJ2-3|.|.|TRBV7-2|12
TGTGCCAGCAGCTTGTGGGCAGATACGCAGTATTTT
CASSLWADTQYF
>TRBJ1-2|TRBD1|.|TRBV6-5|13
TGTGCCAGTCGGACAGGGGGCGTCTATGGCTACACCTTC
CASRTGGVYGYTF
>TRBJ2-7|.|.|TRBV15|16
TGTGCCACCAGCAGAGATCTACTGGGGCGAACCTACGAGCAGTACTTC
CATSRDLLGRTYEQYF
>TRBJ2-7|.|.|TRBV5-1|15
TGCGCCAGCAGCCGTACCGGGACCCTCTCCTACGAGCAGTACTTC
CASSRTGTLSYEQYF
>TRBJ1-6|.|.|TRBV23-1|14
TGCGCCAGCGGCCCGTTATTCTCGGGTTCACCCCTCCACTTT
CASGPLFSGSPLHF
>TRBJ2-7|TRBD1|.|TRBV10-3|14
TGTGCCATCAACCGAGGGGGGACAGGCTACGAGCAGTACTTC
CAINRGGTGYEQYF
>TRBJ2-5|.|.|TRBV5-1|14
TGCGCCAGTACGACTGGGAGGTTTGGCGAGACCCAGTACTTC
CASTTGRFGETQYF
>TRBJ1-2|TRBD1|.|TRBV9|16
TGTGCCAGCAGCGGTGGACAGGGGCGGGCTAACTATGGCTACACCTTC
CASSGGQGRANYGYTF
>TRBJ1-3|.|once|TRBV4-1|16
TGCGCCAGCAGCCAAGATCTGGGGGGGACTGGAAACACCATATATTTT
CASSQDLGGTGNTIYF
>TRBJ1-4|.|.|TRBV28|15
TGTGCCAGCAGTTTAAGGGGGGCAACTAATGAAAAACTGTTTTTT
CASSLRGATNEKLFF
>TRBJ1-1|.|.|TRBV11-2|14
TGTGCCAGCAGCTCACACCCATCGAACACTGAAGCTTTCTTT
CASSSHPSNTEAFF
>TRBJ1-2|TRBD1|.|TRBV29-1|15
TGCAGCGCCTTTACGGAAGGGGGCTTAAACTATGGCTACACCTTC
CSAFTEGGLNYGYTF
>TRBJ1-5|.|.|TRBV28|17
TGTGCCAGCAGTATATGGGCCACTTACTATAGCAATCAGCCCCAGCATTTT
CASSIWATYYSNQPQHF
>TRBJ1-1|.|.|TRBV18|13
TGTGCCAGCTCAGAGGTAGGGAACACTGAAGCTTTCTTT
CASSEVGNTEAFF
>TRBJ2-1|TRBD2|.|TRBV2|15
TGTGCCAGCGAGAAGGTGGGGAGGGGATACAATGAGCAGTTCTTC
CASEKVGRGYNEQFF
>TRBJ2-7|.|.|TRBV6-5|15
TGTGCCAGCAGTACCCCATCGCGGCAGACCTACGAGCAGTACTTC
CASSTPSRQTYEQYF
>TRBJ1-4|.|.|TRBV6-5|14
TGTGCCAGCAGTTACGAGGCGAATAATGAAAAACTGTTTTTT
CASSYEANNEKLFF
>TRBJ2-7|.|once|TRBV6-1|14
TGTGCCAGCAGCGAAAGGACGGCTTCCTACGAGCAGTACTTC
CASSERTASYEQYF